This T cell receptor (beta chain) comes out of a study of metastatic and nonmetastatic thyroid tumors. The entire patient cohort was treatment-naive prior to thyroid surgery. TCRdb re-processed the PCR reads through MiXCR. The sample carries some 21,000 clones, about 25% recorded once. This clonotype was obtained from a female donor with papillary thyroid cancer or a benign thyroid nodule (not recorded which). Some clones in this sample may be carry-over from other donors' samples. Material: blood.

CDR3 amino acids: CASRGLSGHEQYF. The CDR3 bases are TGTGCCAGCAGGGGACTATCGGGTCACGAGCAGTACTTC. The chain combines TRBV2 with TRBJ2-7; 7 bases map to TRBD2. Trimming cost V 6 bases and J 5 bases; bases outside gene matches: 7. Germline V gene lookup returns CDR1 SNHLY and CDR2 FYNNEI. The CDR3 loop spans 13 amino acids.